Sequencing of this TCR beta chain was carried out in a study of shared clonotypes between healthy human individuals. V trimming: 5 bases; J trimming: 1 base; junction bases outside the gene matches: 3. Germline CDR1 SGHVS, CDR2 FNYEAQ. This CDR3 region has 15 residues. Clones were read by immunoSEQ multiplex PCR, and TCRdb kept only the in-frame ones, dropping some. The sample carries 650,000 to 700,000 clones, about nine tenths recorded once. The chain employs TRBV7-6 and TRBJ2-2, with TRBD2 identical over 8 bases. The receptor's source is a man aged 18 to 30 in good health. Some clones in this sample may be carry-over from other donors' samples. The sequenced sample consisted of memory CD8+ T cells from PBMCs. Subset specified: CD45RO+ cells pooled with CCR7-negative TemRA cells. CDR3 residues: CASSQRGGNTGELFF. CDR3 nucleotide sequence: TGTGCCAGCAGCCAACGGGGGGGGAACACCGGGGAGCTGTTTTTT.